Sequencing of this T cell receptor (beta chain) was carried out in a study of CD8+ T cells in alopecia areata (dated by TCRdb to the late 2010s). In the study overall: Treated patients were enrolled in an open-label pilot trial of oral tofacitinib, 5 to 10 mg twice daily, for moderate-to-severe alopecia areata. Biopsies were taken from tofacitinib-treated patients at baseline and at 4 and 24 weeks of treatment, and a later scalp biopsy was taken in several of the tofacitinib-treated patients. immunoSEQ multiplex PCR using 35 Vbeta forward primers and 13 Jbeta reverse primers was used to amplify TCRbeta CDR3 regions. RNA was extracted with the PAXgene miRNA kit for fixed scalp, the miRNeasy kit for PBMCs, and the RNeasy kit for mouse skin. In both human patients and the C3H/HeJ mouse model, the study applied high-throughput TCRbeta sequencing to look at T cell clonal expansion in alopecia areata. Scalp tissue and sorted CD4+ and CD8+ peripheral blood T cells from patchy and totalis/universalis alopecia areata patients and from healthy controls were covered by human TCRbeta sequencing. Scalp clonality was compared across normal scalp (n=4), patchy alopecia areata scalp (n=8), and alopecia totalis/universalis scalp (n=8). Patients received tofacitinib for 6 to 18 months and were then followed off drug for 6 months to check for delayed response and recurrence. Overall study outcomes, separate from this receptor: Compared with normal scalp, lesional scalp had higher clonality and more expanded CD8+ clones, particularly in alopecia totalis/universalis, a pattern that suggests antigenic drive. Scalp TCR repertoire analysis is complicated because resident alphabeta T cells in normal human skin are also sequenced, whereas mouse skin is dominated by gammadelta T cells. Compared with mice, TCR sequences shared between patients were less clear, possibly partly because of HLA diversity across the patient population.

The label giving this sample's time point can be read as: baseline before oral tofacitinib. Peripheral blood and lesional scalp punch biopsies were obtained from patients with alopecia areata. After PBMCs were isolated by density centrifugation and stained for CD3, CD4 and CD8, a FACSAria was used to sort CD4+ and CD8+ T cells. There are a few counts of this clone. Its antigen is not yet known. No much larger clone exists at a distance of one base, and base qualities are not known. Receptor libraries were prepared by the immunoSEQ multiplex PCR assay. To provide template for TCR sequencing, every sample had RNA extracted and reverse transcribed into cDNA. SuperScript III was used to make first-strand cDNA, primed with a 2:1 mix of oligo-dT and random hexamers. A synthetic immune receptor repertoire was used to assess amplification bias, and residual bias was removed computationally. The authors processed their data as follows. Raw reads were preprocessed to remove errors, and CDR3 was defined by IMGT conventions from the conserved cysteine to phenylalanine. Clonality was computed by normalizing Shannon entropy by log2 of the number of productive unique TCRs and subtracting the result from 1. Scalp TCRbeta sequences were cross-referenced with sorted blood CD4 and CD8 repertoires so that the CD4 or CD8 identity of scalp clones could be inferred. The table was pulled from immuneACCESS by TCRdb, which kept in-frame rearrangements only. Such tables lose some clones; where checked, under half of the loss comes from unresolved V genes, and the rest has no known cause. Clone size and V and J calls were adopted from that table, with D and trimming inferred from the DNA. The sample table lists some 170,000 clones, more than 60% of them with a count of one. The ten top clones hold 1.5% to 2% of the sample.

There are 11 amino acids in the CDR3, from cysteine to phenylalanine inclusive. The read is trimmed to its CDR3 DNA, 33 bases read in frame from base 1. CDR1 and CDR2 are drawn from the germline V gene: SQVTM, ANQGSEA. V is cut by 7 bases and J by 12 bases, and the space between the germline ends is 16 bases. The V and J genes are TRBV29-1 and TRBJ2-1; the D gene assignment is perhaps TRBD1 or TRBD2, with each matching 7 bases. Sequences were derived from CD4+ T cells sorted from blood, sampled at week 0. The sequence was obtained from a human donor with alopecia areata. The nucleotide sequence reads TGCAGCGCTGGGGAGGGGGCATCGCAGTTCTTC. Its protein is CSAGEGASQFF.